Listed here are 20 T cell receptor beta chains from one sample, sequenced in a study of cytomegalovirus exposure and HLA in healthy donors. The PCR made use of 60 Vbeta and 13 Jbeta primers. Here immunoSEQ multiplex PCR was the method, and the copy in TCRdb shows in-frame clones only, minus some. The data show more than 90,000 clones, with about 76% seen just once and more than 7% held by the top ten. Sequenced sample: PBMCs. These receptors were taken from a human donor in good health.

This clone occurred once. The chain combines TRBV5-1 with TRBJ1-2; 9 positions match TRBD1. CDR1 and CDR2 (germline): SGHRS, YFSETQ. After removal of 3 bases from V and 8 bases from J, the junction contained 11 bases not matched to a gene. The CDR3 is 15 amino acids. CDR3 sequence: CASSSAGTGLWGYTF. For the CDR3, the DNA is TGCGCCAGCAGCTCCGCCGGGACAGGGCTTTGGGGCTACACCTTC.

V is TRBV13 and J is TRBJ2-7, with a tentative D call TRBD2 (7 bases). CDR3 length: 15 residues. V lost 5 bases to trimming and J lost 3 bases, with 17 bases between them. CDR1 and CDR2 from the germline V gene are PRHDT and FYEKMQ (reference sequence). This chain's CDR3 is CASSPAGGGNYEQYF. CDR3 coding DNA: TGTGCCAGCAGCCCCGCAGGCGGGGGCAACTACGAGCAGTACTTC.

The V and J genes are TRBV7-8 and TRBJ1-1; 7 bases are shared with TRBD1. Germline V lookup: CDR1 SGHVS, CDR2 FQNEAQ. The CDR3 is 18 residues long. Trimming cost V 2 bases and J 3 bases; bases outside gene matches: 15. CDR3 coding DNA: TGTGCCAGCAGCTTACAGTTCGGGAGGGGGCCCGGTCACACTGAAGCTTTCTTT. Translated, it gives CASSLQFGRGPGHTEAFF.

This chain joins TRBV23-1 and TRBJ2-3; 7 bases align to TRBD2. TRBV23-1 is known as an ORF, though its function is uncertain. Trimming removed 3 bases from V and 5 bases from J; junction bases left unmatched: 11. The CDR3 runs 16 residues. DNA for the CDR3: TGCGCCAGCAGTCATTCCCCAGCCTGGGGGGGAGATACGCAGTATTTT. This encodes CASSHSPAWGGDTQYF.

The chain recombines TRBV12-5 with TRBJ1-1; 7 bases match TRBD1. Germline V lookup: CDR1 LGHNT, CDR2 FRNRAP. V gave up 6 bases and J gave up 4 bases; unmatched junction bases: 8. The CDR3 sequence is 14 residues long. CDR3: CASGLENRGTEAFF. The CDR3 region has the DNA TGTGCTAGTGGCCTCGAGAACAGGGGCACTGAAGCTTTCTTT.

This clone has a handful of counts. J is TRBJ2-7 and V is TRBV5-6; perhaps TRBD1 as D (5 bases). Germline values: CDR1 SGHDT, CDR2 YYEEEE. This CDR3 has 16 residues. Trimming stripped 1 base from V and 5 bases from J, with 19 bases between. For the CDR3, the DNA is TGTGCCAGCAGCTTGATTGGGGCGCAGGCCGGTGACGAGCAGTACTTC. It codes for CASSLIGAQAGDEQYF. The full variable domain, in which reference TRBV5-6 and TRBJ2-7 provide the parts outside the CDR3, is DAGVTQSPTHLIKTRGQQVTLRCSPKSGHDTVSWYQQALGQGPQFIFQYYEEEERQRGNFPDRFSGHQFPNYSSELNVNALLLGDSALYLCASSLIGAQAGDEQYFGPGTRLTVT.

The chain recombines TRBV7-2 with TRBJ2-7; TRBD1 matches 9 bases. Germline V gives CDR1 SGHTA, CDR2 FQGNSA. Unmatched junction bases numbered 11, after V lost 1 base and J lost 7 bases. The CDR3 runs to 16 residues. CDR3 in amino acids: CASSLGTGVITTEQYF. The CDR3 bases are TGTGCCAGCAGCTTAGGGACAGGGGTCATCACTACGGAGCAGTACTTC. The full variable domain, its missing parts supplied by reference TRBV7-2 and TRBJ2-7, is GAGVSQSPSNKVTEKGKDVELRCDPISGHTALYWYRQSLGQGLEFLIYFQGNSAPDKSGLPSDRFSAERTGGSVSTLTIQRTQQEDSAVYLCASSLGTGVITTEQYFGPGTRLTVT.

The chain employs TRBV25-1 and TRBJ1-3; 10 bases are shared with TRBD1. Trimming cost V 4 bases and J 7 bases; bases outside gene matches: 4. The germline CDR1 and CDR2 sequences are MGHDK and SYGVNS. The CDR3 consists of 14 residues. CDR3 sequence (DNA): TGTGCCAGCAGTGCGACAGGGGGCTTCAACACCATATATTTT. Amino acids: CASSATGGFNTIYF.

The V and J genes are TRBV27 and TRBJ1-6; 10 nucleotides match TRBD1. CDR1 and CDR2 from the germline V gene are MNHEY and SMNVEV (reference sequence). V was pared by 0 bases and J by 9 bases, with 5 bases of the junction left unmatched. The CDR3 has 16 residues. The CDR3 nucleotides read TGTGCCAGCAGTTTATCGGGACAGGGGTATGGTTCACCCCTCCACTTT. Encoded protein: CASSLSGQGYGSPLHF.

V gene TRBV6-5 combines with J gene TRBJ1-3, with D maybe TRBD1 (5 bases). Trimming cost V 6 bases and J 0 bases, with 12 bases left between them. The CDR3 contains 15 residues. Germline lookup yields CDR1 MNHEY and CDR2 SVGAGI. This CDR3 reads CASRKTVTSGNTIYF. For the CDR3, the DNA is TGTGCCAGCAGGAAGACAGTGACCTCTGGAAACACCATATATTTT.

The chain recombines TRBV19 with TRBJ2-3; D remains ambiguous. CDR3 size: 11 residues. Trimming shortened V by 4 bases and J by 4 bases, and 3 bases separated the two germline ends. Germline CDR1 and CDR2: LNHDA and SQIVND (reference sequence). CDR3 DNA sequence: TGTGCCAGTAGTACTCCAGATACGCAGTATTTT. This gives the protein CASSTPDTQYF.

This clone was detected many times. The V call is TRBV30, the J call TRBJ1-5; perhaps TRBD1 as D (5 bases). From germline, CDR1 is GTSNPN and CDR2 SVGIG (reference sequence). The CDR3 sequence is 13 residues long. Trimming removed 5 bases from V and 4 bases from J, with 12 bases in between. CDR3 sequence reads: CAWAQEGNQPQHF. In nucleotides, the CDR3 is TGTGCCTGGGCCCAGGAGGGGAATCAGCCCCAGCATTTT.

This clone has only a few counts. V gene TRBV5-4 combines with J gene TRBJ2-5; the match to TRBD2 covers 8 bases. CDR1 is SGHNT, CDR2 YYREEE, per germline (reference sequence). V gave up 7 bases and J gave up 1 base; unmatched junction bases: 15. The CDR3 totals 17 residues. The CDR3 nucleotides are TGTGCCAGCTCTCGACCCAGCGGGGGCCGACTCCAAGAGACCCAGTACTTC. It codes for CASSRPSGGRLQETQYF.

The V call is TRBV6-5, the J call TRBJ1-2; 8 bases are shared with TRBD1. J gave up 8 bases and V 4 bases, and 9 bases lay outside the gene matches. Germline V gene data show CDR1 as MNHEY and CDR2 as SVGAGI. The CDR3 sequence is 14 residues long. The CDR3 bases are TGTGCCAGCAGTTGGACAGGGTCTATAGGAGGCTACACCTTC. This translates into CASSWTGSIGGYTF.

V is TRBV29-1 and J is TRBJ2-7; 8 bases agree with TRBD1. From germline, CDR1 is SQVTM and CDR2 ANQGSEA. With V trimmed by 5 bases and J by 6 bases, 9 bases remained unmatched. The CDR3 sequence is 13 residues long. DNA of the CDR3: TGCAGCGTTTCCGACAGGGGTGATAGCGAGCAGTACTTC. This encodes CSVSDRGDSEQYF.

The rearrangement joins TRBV10-3 to TRBJ1-1; 7 bases map to TRBD1. Germline V gene sequence: CDR1 ENHRY, CDR2 SYGVKD. The CDR3 consists of 18 residues. J was trimmed by 0 bases and V by 0 bases; bases with no gene match: 10. DNA of the CDR3: TGTGCCATCAGTGAGTCCCTAGGGGGCGCGACCCTGAACACTGAAGCTTTCTTT. It is translated as CAISESLGGATLNTEAFF.

This clone was observed once. The genes are TRBV5-4 and TRBJ2-3; D is possibly TRBD2 (5 bases). Trimming took off 4 bases at V and 5 bases at J, with 11 bases between the two ends. This CDR3 has 13 residues. CDR1 and CDR2 (germline): SGHNT, YYREEE (reference sequence). The CDR3 DNA sequence: TGTGCCAGCAGCAACGTAGCGTTAGATACGCAGTATTTT. As protein: CASSNVALDTQYF.

V is TRBV12-5 and J is TRBJ2-2; a possible D gene is TRBD2 (5 bases). The CDR3 length is 17 residues. CDR1 and CDR2 (germline): LGHNT, FRNRAP. Trimming removed 6 bases from V and 2 bases from J, with 19 bases in between. The CDR3 DNA is TGTGCTAGTGGCAAACTAGTCCCGATAATAAACACCGGGGAGCTGTTTTTT. Its protein product is CASGKLVPIINTGELFF.

The J gene is TRBJ1-1, the V gene TRBV30, with 8 bases identical to TRBD1. V shed 6 bases, J shed 1 base, and the junction held 7 bases outside the gene matches. CDR1 is GTSNPN, CDR2 SVGIG, per germline (reference sequence). This CDR3 comprises 14 residues. The CDR3 sequence is CACPRTGTNTEAFF. CDR3 bases: TGTGCCTGTCCTAGGACAGGGACGAACACTGAAGCTTTCTTT.

V usage is TRBV5-4 and J usage is TRBJ2-1, with D possibly matching TRBD2 (6 bases). Germline V gene lookup returns CDR1 SGHNT and CDR2 YYREEE (reference sequence). V was trimmed by 4 bases and J by 5 bases, leaving 10 bases between them. The CDR3 totals 13 residues. This CDR3 is CASSLAGNNEQFF. The CDR3 DNA follows: TGTGCCAGCAGCCTGGCGGGAAACAATGAGCAGTTCTTC.